This passage covers 25 T cell receptor beta chains from one sample sequenced in a study of beta chain features in type 1 diabetes. cDNA synthesis used the whole RNA isolate, giving expressed TCRB sequences. Assay: immunoSEQ multiplex PCR; the TCRdb copy retains only in-frame clones and omits some. The repertoire holds about 620,000 clones, less than 20% seen once, with approximately 0.087% in the top ten. Sequenced material: naive CD4+ T cells from blood. The receptor set was obtained from a man in his late teens or twenties in good health.

In DNA, the CDR3 is TGCGCCAGCAGCCAAGTTCCGGGGAATCGGGCAGATACGCAGTATTTT. It codes for CASSQVPGNRADTQYF. The V and J genes are TRBV4-3 and TRBJ2-3, with D perhaps matching TRBD2 (5 bases). Germline CDR1 and CDR2: LGHNA and YSLEER. Between the trimmed V and J ends, which lost 1 base and 4 bases, there was a span of 15 bases. The CDR3 spans 16 residues.

This clone was recorded a few times. CDR3 sequence (DNA): TGTGCCAGCAGGACGGGACTAGCGCGCGCGCAGCAGTACTTC. The encoded protein is CASRTGLARAQQYF. The chain is built from TRBV7-2 and TRBJ2-7, with 10 bases lining up with TRBD2. The CDR3 loop spans 14 amino acids. The ends lost 6 bases at V and 8 bases at J; junction bases unmatched: 10. Germline-derived CDR1 and CDR2 are SGHTA and FQGNSA.

The chain links TRBV9 to TRBJ2-7, with D perhaps being TRBD1 or TRBD2 (5 bases each). The V end was cut by 0 bases, the J end by 5 bases, with 18 bases between. The CDR3 totals 16 residues. The germline gives CDR1 SGDLS, CDR2 YYNGEE. The CDR3 bases are TGTGCCAGCAGCGTAGGAAGCGGCAGGGAAGCGGACGAGCAGTACTTC. Translating gives CASSVGSGREADEQYF.

Worth noting for this clone: Relative to the germline gene, one junction end is altered; a read error may explain this. The CDR3 bases are TGTGCTAGCAGCCCGACAGGCCGCTCCTACGAGCAGTACTTC. Translation: CASSPTGRSYEQYF. The J gene is TRBJ2-7, the V gene TRBV7-7, with a tentative D call TRBD1 (6 bases). Germline loops: CDR1 SSHAT, CDR2 FNYEAQ (reference sequence). The CDR3 length is 14 residues.

In this sample, this clone turned up a few times. This rearrangement joins TRBV11-1 to TRBJ2-2; D not resolved. The CDR3 has 13 amino acids. The germline V and J ends were trimmed by 0 bases and 5 bases, with 4 bases remaining between them. CDR1 is SGHAT, CDR2 FQDESV, per germline (reference sequence). DNA of the CDR3: TGTGCCAGCAGCTTAGCCTTGACCGGGGAGCTGTTTTTT. Translating it yields CASSLALTGELFF.

This clone turned up a few times. The chain recombines TRBV29-1 with TRBJ2-6; 10 nucleotides line up with TRBD1. Germline CDR1 SQVTM, CDR2 ANQGSEA. The CDR3 totals 15 residues. V was clipped by 6 bases and J by 2 bases; unmatched bases: 4. The CDR3 here is CSVQTGGAGANVLTF. In DNA form, the CDR3 reads TGCAGCGTCCAGACAGGGGGCGCTGGGGCCAACGTCCTGACTTTC.

The rearrangement links TRBV7-6 to TRBJ2-5; D is undetermined. The CDR3 loop spans 15 amino acids. V shed 2 bases and J shed 5 bases, with 15 bases lying between them. CDR1 is SGHVS and CDR2 is FNYEAQ in the germline V gene. The CDR3 region is CASSLTTSFFETQYF. The CDR3 coding sequence is TGTGCCAGCAGCTTAACGACGTCCTTCTTTGAGACCCAGTACTTC. The full variable domain, with the rest looked up from reference TRBV7-6 and TRBJ2-5, is GAGVSQSPRYKVTKRGQDVALRCDPISGHVSLYWYRQALGQGPEFLTYFNYEAQQDKSGLPNDRFSAERPEGSISTLTIQRTEQRDSAMYRCASSLTTSFFETQYFGPGTRLLVL.

This clone has a handful of counts. The chain employs TRBV4-1 and TRBJ2-5; a weak D match, TRBD1 (7 bases). In germline, CDR1 is MGHRA, CDR2 YSYEKL. V lost 4 bases and J lost 5, with 20 bases in between. The CDR3 has 16 residues. CDR3 sequence: CASSLRSRQGGETQYF. As DNA, the CDR3 is TGCGCCAGCAGCCTAAGGTCTAGGCAGGGGGGTGAGACCCAGTACTTC.

This clone was seen a few times. The chain joins TRBV20-1 to TRBJ1-1; D uncertain. The germline V gene has CDR1 DFQATT and CDR2 SNEGSKA (reference sequence). The length of the CDR3 is 11 residues. CDR3 DNA sequence: TGCAGCGGACGACAGAACACTGAAGCTTTCTTT. Protein: CSGRQNTEAFF.

This clone turned up a few times. This chain joins TRBV10-3 and TRBJ1-1; the D gene is possibly TRBD1 (5 bases). Germline V gives CDR1 ENHRY, CDR2 SYGVKD. The CDR3 is 12 amino acids. V was shortened by 2 bases and J by 6 bases, with 7 bases between the two germline ends. The CDR3 spells CAISEGASEAFF. The DNA of the CDR3 is TGTGCCATCAGTGAGGGGGCCTCTGAAGCTTTCTTT.

This clone was seen a few times. The chain employs TRBV11-2 and TRBJ1-2; 8 bases are shared with TRBD1. CDR3 length equals 13 residues. In germline, CDR1 is SGHAT, CDR2 FQNNGV. J lost 7 bases, V lost 5 bases, and 6 bases had no gene match. The CDR3 spells CASSQDREGGYTF. In DNA form, the CDR3 reads TGTGCCAGCAGCCAGGACAGGGAGGGTGGCTACACCTTC.

The V gene is TRBV6-5, the J gene TRBJ1-6; perhaps TRBD1 as D (5 bases). V was shortened by 5 bases and J by 5 bases, with 13 bases between the two germline ends. The CDR3 is 15 residues long. The germline V gene encodes CDR1 MNHEY and CDR2 SVGAGI. The CDR3 DNA follows: TGTGCCAGCAGTGCCCAGGGCGCCAATAATTCACCCCTCCACTTT. This gives the protein CASSAQGANNSPLHF.

This clone was counted a few times. One junction end does not reproduce the germline sequence, and a read error may be involved. This chain joins TRBV18 and TRBJ2-1, with a tentative D call TRBD1 (5 bases). In germline, CDR1 is KGHSH, CDR2 LQKENI. The CDR3 contains 12 residues. The DNA of the CDR3 is TGTGCCAGCTCTCCGGCCAGGGATTCTGGGGTCTTC. Amino acids: CASSPARDSGVF. The entire variable domain, with the rest obtained from reference TRBV18 and TRBJ2-1, is as follows: NAGVMQNPRHLVRRRGQEARLRCSPMKGHSHVYWYRQLPEEGLKFMVYLQKENIIDESGMPKERFSAEFPKEGPSILRIQQVVRGDSAAYFCASSPARDSGVFGPGTRLTVL.

This sequence joins TRBV4-2 and TRBJ2-2; D ambiguous. This CDR3 contains 13 residues. CDR1 and CDR2 (germline): LGHNA, YNFKEQ. V gave up 0 bases and J gave up 6 bases, with 5 bases separating them. CDR3 coding DNA: TGTGCCAGCAGCCAAGATATGGCCGGGGAGCTGTTTTTT. Residues: CASSQDMAGELFF.

The chain couples TRBV7-8 to TRBJ2-4; 8 bases map to TRBD1. J lost 3 bases, V lost 4 bases, and 5 bases had no gene match. Germline-derived CDR1 and CDR2 are SGHVS and FQNEAQ. The CDR3 spans 15 residues. The DNA of the CDR3 is TGTGCCAGCAGCTCGGACAGGGCGGTCAAAAACATTCAGTACTTC. It is translated as CASSSDRAVKNIQYF.

In this sample, this clone turned up a few times. The chain has TRBV18 and TRBJ2-1; TRBD1 matches 9 bases. The J segment lost 4 bases and the V segment lost 2 bases, leaving 6 bases of the junction unmatched. Per the germline V gene, CDR1 is KGHSH and CDR2 is LQKENI. CDR3 length: 16 amino acids. The CDR3: CASSPSQGTGYNEQFF. The CDR3 region has the DNA TGTGCCAGCTCACCATCACAGGGGACAGGGTACAATGAGCAGTTCTTC.

As DNA, the CDR3 is TGTGCCAGCACCCGACTCGGAGAGCAGTACTTC. Encoded protein: CASTRLGEQYF. The V gene is TRBV6-5, the J gene TRBJ2-7; no definite D call. Germline CDR1 is MNHEY and CDR2 is SVGAGI. The CDR3 runs 11 residues. Trimming shortened V by 7 bases and J by 7 bases, and 11 bases separated the two germline ends.

In its sample, this clone was seen a few times. CDR3 bases: TGCGCCAGCAGCCAAGGGGGCAGCGGGGGGGCCTGGGCCCAGTACTTC. Translation gives CASSQGGSGGAWAQYF. The chain is built from TRBV4-3 and TRBJ2-5, with TRBD2 matching over 10 bases. The trim removed 1 base at V and 9 bases at J, leaving 11 bases unmatched. Germline values: CDR1 LGHNA, CDR2 YSLEER. This CDR3 has 16 residues.

J is TRBJ1-2 and V is TRBV5-6; 7 nucleotides agree with TRBD1. V shed 4 bases and J 1 base; nucleotides not matched to a gene: 4. The germline V gene has CDR1 SGHDT and CDR2 YYEEEE. The CDR3 runs to 14 residues. The CDR3 DNA sequence: TGTGCCAGCAGCACACGACAGGGTAACTATGGCTACACCTTC. Its translation: CASSTRQGNYGYTF.

The chain has TRBV7-3 and TRBJ2-1, with TRBD2 identical over 9 bases. The junction had 9 bases not matched to a gene; V was cut back by 5 bases and J by 7 bases. The CDR3 runs 15 residues. Germline loops: CDR1 SGHTA, CDR2 FQGTGA. CDR3: CASSGSGSFVNEQFF. In DNA, the CDR3 is TGTGCCAGCAGCGGTAGCGGGAGCTTCGTAAATGAGCAGTTCTTC.

This sequence joins TRBV9 and TRBJ2-2; 8 bases fit TRBD2. Germline lookup yields CDR1 SGDLS and CDR2 YYNGEE. The CDR3 has 14 amino acids. V lost 4 bases, J lost 8 bases, and 7 bases stayed unmatched. DNA of the CDR3: TGTGCCAGCAGCACCCAGACTAGCGCAGGGGAGCTGTTTTTT. Protein: CASSTQTSAGELFF. Looking up the rest from reference TRBV9 and TRBJ2-2 gives the full variable domain: DSGVTQTPKHLITATGQRVTLRCSPRSGDLSVYWYQQSLDQGLQFLIQYYNGEERAKGNILERFSAQQFPDLHSELNLSSLELGDSALYFCASSTQTSAGELFFGEGSRLTVL.

The chain is built from TRBV7-2 and TRBJ1-5, with D tentatively TRBD1 (6 bases). V was pared by 3 bases and J by 5 bases, with 11 bases between. The CDR3 extends over 14 amino acids. The germline V gene encodes CDR1 SGHTA and CDR2 FQGNSA. In DNA form, the CDR3 reads TGTGCCAGCAGCTTCCCCGGGGGCGATCAGCCCCAGCATTTT. Amino acid sequence: CASSFPGGDQPQHF.

V gene TRBV10-3 combines with J gene TRBJ2-7; perhaps TRBD1 as D (6 bases). The CDR3 spans 15 residues. Trimming removed 3 bases at V and 3 bases at J, with 15 bases between. CDR1 and CDR2 from the germline V gene are ENHRY and SYGVKD. The CDR3 DNA follows: TGTGCCATCAGTGAACCTGACAGGTTTAGCTACGAGCAGTACTTC. Translating gives CAISEPDRFSYEQYF.

The rearrangement joins TRBV15 to TRBJ2-1; perhaps TRBD1 as D (5 bases). Germline assignment: CDR1 LNHNV and CDR2 YYDKDF (reference sequence). Trimming pared 0 bases from V and 2 bases from J, leaving 11 bases between. This CDR3 comprises 16 residues. CDR3 nucleotides: TGTGCCACCAGCAGAGATTTACAGGCCGCCTACAATGAGCAGTTCTTC. Translated, it gives CATSRDLQAAYNEQFF.

This clone has a handful of counts. V is TRBV19 and J is TRBJ2-1; 8 bases are a match to TRBD1. CDR1 and CDR2 (germline): LNHDA, SQIVND (reference sequence). Losses at the gene ends were 3 bases for V and 7 bases for J; bases not matched to a gene: 8. The CDR3 is 15 amino acids. The CDR3 protein is CASSIPRQGRNEQFF. The CDR3 DNA is TGTGCCAGTAGTATCCCCCGACAGGGGAGGAATGAGCAGTTCTTC.